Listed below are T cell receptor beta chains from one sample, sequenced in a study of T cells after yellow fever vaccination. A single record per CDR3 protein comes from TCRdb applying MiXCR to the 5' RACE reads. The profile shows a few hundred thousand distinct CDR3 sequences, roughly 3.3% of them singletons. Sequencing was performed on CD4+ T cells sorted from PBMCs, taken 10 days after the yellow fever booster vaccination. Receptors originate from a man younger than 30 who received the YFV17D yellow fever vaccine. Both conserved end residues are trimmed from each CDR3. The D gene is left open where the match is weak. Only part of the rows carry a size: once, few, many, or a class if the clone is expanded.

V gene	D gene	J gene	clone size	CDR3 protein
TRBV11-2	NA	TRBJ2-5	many	ASNSGRPQETQY
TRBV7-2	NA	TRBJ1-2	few	ASSLGGADYGYT
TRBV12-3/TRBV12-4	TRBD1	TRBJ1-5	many	ASSWDRGSIQPQH
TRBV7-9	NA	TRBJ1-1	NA	ASSYRVPTEAF
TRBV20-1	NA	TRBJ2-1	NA	SARSDRYNEQF
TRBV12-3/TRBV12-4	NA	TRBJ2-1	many	ASSLMRQDNEQF
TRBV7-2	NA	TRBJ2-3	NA	ASTRGLSTDTQY
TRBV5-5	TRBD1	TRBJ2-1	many	ASSSDRGGDEQF
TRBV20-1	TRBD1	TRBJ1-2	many	SARVTGGGYGYT
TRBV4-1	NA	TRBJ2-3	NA	ASSQEGTPVRTQY
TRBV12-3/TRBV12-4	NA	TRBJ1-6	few	ASGTSPLH
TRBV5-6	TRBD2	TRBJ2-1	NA	ASRSPGTRGTDEQF
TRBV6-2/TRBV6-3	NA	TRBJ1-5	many	ASRTGYSNQPQH
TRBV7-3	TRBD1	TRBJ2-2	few	ASSLTPGTGSTGELF
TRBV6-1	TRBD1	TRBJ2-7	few	ASRRDSEQY
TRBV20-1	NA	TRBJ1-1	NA	SARRVGNTEAF
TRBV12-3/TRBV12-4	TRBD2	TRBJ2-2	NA	ASSLSGGFTGELF
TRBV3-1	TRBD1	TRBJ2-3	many	ASSQAGTGTDTQY
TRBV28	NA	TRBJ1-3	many	ASRPPDRFSGNTIY
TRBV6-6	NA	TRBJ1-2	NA	ASSHRDQANYGYT
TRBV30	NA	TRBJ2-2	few	AWSVGELF
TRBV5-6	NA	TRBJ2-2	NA	ASSFDANTGELF
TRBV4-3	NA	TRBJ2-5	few	ASSEGDKQETQY
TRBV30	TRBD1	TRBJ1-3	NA	AWTGGFSGNTIY
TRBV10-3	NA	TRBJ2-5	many	AIRPSGLVETQY
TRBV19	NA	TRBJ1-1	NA	ASSIGHLNTEAF
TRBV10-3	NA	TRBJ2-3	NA	AIQGADTQY
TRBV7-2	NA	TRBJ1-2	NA	ASSLVPGGDYGYT
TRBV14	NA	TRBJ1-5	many	ASSQVGRDQPQH
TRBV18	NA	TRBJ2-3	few	ASSPRGGTTDTQY
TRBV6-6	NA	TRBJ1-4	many	ASSYDGGRGEKLF
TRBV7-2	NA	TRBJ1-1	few	ASSLTHLREAF